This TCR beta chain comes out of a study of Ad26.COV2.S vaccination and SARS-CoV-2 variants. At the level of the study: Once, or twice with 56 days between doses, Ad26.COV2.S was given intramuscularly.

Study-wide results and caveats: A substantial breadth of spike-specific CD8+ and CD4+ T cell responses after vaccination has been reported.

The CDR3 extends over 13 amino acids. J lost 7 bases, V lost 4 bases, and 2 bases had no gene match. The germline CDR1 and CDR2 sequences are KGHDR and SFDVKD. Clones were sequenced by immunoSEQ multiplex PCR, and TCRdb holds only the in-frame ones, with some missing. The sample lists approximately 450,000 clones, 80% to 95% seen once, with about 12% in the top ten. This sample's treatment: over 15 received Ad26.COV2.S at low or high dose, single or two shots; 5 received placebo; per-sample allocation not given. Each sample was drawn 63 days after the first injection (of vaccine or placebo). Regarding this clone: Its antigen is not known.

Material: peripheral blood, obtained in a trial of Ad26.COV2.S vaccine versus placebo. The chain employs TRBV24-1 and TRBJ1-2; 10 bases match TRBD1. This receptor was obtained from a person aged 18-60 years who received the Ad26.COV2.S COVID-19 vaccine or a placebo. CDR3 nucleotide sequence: TGTGCCACCAGTGAAGGACAGGGGGGTGGCTACACCTTC. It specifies CATSEGQGGGYTF.